This TCR beta chain emerged from a study of OX40 agonist ivuxolimab in advanced cancers. About the research overall: Three patients responded partially, comprising one with hepatocellular carcinoma and two with cutaneous melanoma.

Turning to this clone: Its target is unknown.

Germline CDR1 reads SGHTS; CDR2 reads YDEGEE. This CDR3 comprises 15 residues. With V trimmed by 0 bases and J by 8 bases, 5 bases remained unmatched. Overall study findings and caveats: CD8+ T cells were the subset that, on average, had more expanded clones than CD4+. In the 0.1 to 3.0 mg/kg range, CD4+ and CD8+ blood T cells had expanded clonally by week 6.

This table comes from immunoSEQ multiplex PCR, and its TCRdb copy is limited to in-frame clones, with some not included. The sample contains 65,000 to 75,000 clones, more than 70% of which appear only once. The chain employs TRBV5-8 and TRBJ1-4; 9 bases align to TRBD1. The material sequenced was CD4+ or CD8+ T cells sorted from blood, taken in a trial of the OX40 agonist ivuxolimab. The sequence came from an adult with an advanced solid tumor such as melanoma, head and neck, liver or kidney cancer. The CDR3 loop reads CASSLGTGTGEKLFF. CDR3 coding DNA: TGTGCCAGCAGCTTGGGGACGGGGACAGGGGAAAAACTGTTTTTT.